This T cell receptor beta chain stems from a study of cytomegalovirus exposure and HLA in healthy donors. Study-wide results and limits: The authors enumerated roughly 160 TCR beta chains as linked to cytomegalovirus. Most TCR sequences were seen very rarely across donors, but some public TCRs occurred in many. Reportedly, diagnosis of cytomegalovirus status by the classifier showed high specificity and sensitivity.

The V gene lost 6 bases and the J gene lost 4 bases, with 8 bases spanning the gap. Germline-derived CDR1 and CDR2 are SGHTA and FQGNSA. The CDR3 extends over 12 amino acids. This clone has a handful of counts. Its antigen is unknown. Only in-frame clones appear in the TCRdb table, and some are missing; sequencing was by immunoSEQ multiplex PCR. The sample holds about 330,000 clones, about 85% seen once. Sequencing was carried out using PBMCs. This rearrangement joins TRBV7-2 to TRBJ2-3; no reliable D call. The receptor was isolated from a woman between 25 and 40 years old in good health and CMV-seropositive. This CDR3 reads CASSSLPDTQYF. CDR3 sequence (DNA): TGTGCCAGCAGTTCCCTACCAGATACGCAGTATTTT.